This T cell receptor (beta chain) was found in a study of blood T cell repertoires in COVID-19. Only in-frame clones appear in the TCRdb table, and some are missing; sequencing was by immunoSEQ multiplex PCR. The sample contains roughly 200,000 clones, around 88% of which appear only once. V gave up 8 bases and J gave up 6 bases; unmatched junction bases: 11. The germline gives CDR1 LNHDA, CDR2 SQIVND (reference sequence). The CDR3 spans 15 residues. The sample comprised peripheral blood. The clonotype originates from a man aged 35-49 years with active or convalescent COVID-19. V is TRBV19 and J is TRBJ2-2; TRBD2 matches at 8 bases. The CDR3 here is CASPGGGAYAGELFF. In DNA form, the CDR3 reads TGTGCCAGTCCGGGAGGGGGGGCCTACGCCGGGGAGCTGTTTTTT. The full variable domain, rest sourced from reference TRBV19 and TRBJ2-2, is DGGITQSPKYLFRKEGQNVTLSCEQNLNHDAMYWYRQDPGQGLRLIYYSQIVNDFQKGDIAEGYSVSREKKESFPLTVTSAQKNPTAFYLCASPGGGAYAGELFFGEGSRLTVL.